This is a list of T cell receptor beta chains from one sample in a study of T cells in localized non-small cell lung cancer. Only in-frame clones appear in the TCRdb table, and some are missing; sequencing was by immunoSEQ multiplex PCR. The sample yields some 64,000 clones, 80% to 90% seen once. Specimen: PBMCs, collected before any cancer treatment. The receptors were gathered from a man aged 35 to 69 with stage II lung adenocarcinoma. Each CDR3 is given with its conserved first and last residue. Fields, in order: D gene, clone size, J gene, V gene, CDR3 DNA, CDR3 protein. The D gene is left open where the match is weak. Rows give clone size only sometimes, using once, few, many, or a class for an expanded clone.

-	once	TRBJ2-2	TRBV7-6	TGTGCCAGCAGCTCCCGTAGGCCGAACACCGGGGAGCTGTTTTTT	CASSSRRPNTGELFF
TRBD1	-	TRBJ1-4	TRBV27	TGTGCCAGCAGTGATACAGGGGTACTGTTTTTT	CASSDTGVLFF
-	-	TRBJ2-1	TRBV9	TGTGCCAGCAGCGTTGATAGGGAAGGCTACGGCGATGAGCAGTTCTTC	CASSVDREGYGDEQFF
-	-	TRBJ2-7	TRBV30	TGTGCCTGGAGCATCGCTACCTACGAGCAGTACTTC	CAWSIATYEQYF
-	-	TRBJ1-5	TRBV7-2	TGTGCCAGCAGCCCCTATGCCGGCAATCAGCCCCAGCATTTT	CASSPYAGNQPQHF
-	-	TRBJ2-1	TRBV7-9	TGTGCCAGCAGCCCCGGCCACATAGGGTTCTTC	CASSPGHIGFF
TRBD2	-	TRBJ2-1	TRBV11-2	TGTGCCAGCAGTCCCCTATTGGGGGAGAAAGCGGGAGCCCATGAGCAGTTCTTC	CASSPLLGEKAGAHEQFF
-	-	TRBJ2-2	TRBV30	TGTGCCTGGAGTGTAGGGGACCGACGGGCTTCGAACACCGGGGAGCTGTTTTTT	CAWSVGDRRASNTGELFF
TRBD1	-	TRBJ2-4	TRBV6-5	TGTGCCAGCAGTTTAAATTTCGGACAGGCCACAGGGATTCAGTACTTC	CASSLNFGQATGIQYF
TRBD2	-	TRBJ2-1	TRBV19	TGTGCCAGTAGCAGCGGGATAGGCAATGAGCAGTTCTTC	CASSSGIGNEQFF
-	-	TRBJ2-1	TRBV7-2	TGTGCCAGCAGCACCGGCGGAGGATCCTACAATGAGCAGTTCTTC	CASSTGGGSYNEQFF
TRBD1	-	TRBJ1-1	TRBV11-2	TGTGCCAGCAGCCCTCGCGAGATCAGGGGGCCCAACACTGAAGCTTTCTTT	CASSPREIRGPNTEAFF
-	-	TRBJ2-5	TRBV6-1	TGTGCCAGCGGGGCGCCCTCTTGGTACCAAGAGACCCAGTACTTC	CASGAPSWYQETQYF
TRBD1	-	TRBJ1-5	TRBV15	TGTGCCACCAGCAGCCCGGGGACAGGGGGCCTCAGCAATCAGCCCCAGCATTTT	CATSSPGTGGLSNQPQHF
TRBD2	once	TRBJ2-7	TRBV5-6	TGTGCCAGCAGCTTTAGCGGGAGTTACGAGCAGTACTTC	CASSFSGSYEQYF
TRBD2	-	TRBJ2-7	TRBV5-4	TGTGCCAGCAGCCTGGCGGGGGGGGACGAGCAGTACTTC	CASSLAGGDEQYF
-	-	TRBJ2-1	TRBV11-1	TGTGCCAGCAGCTTAAACCCTTCCGTCGGGAATGAGCAGTTCTTC	CASSLNPSVGNEQFF
TRBD1	-	TRBJ1-1	TRBV19	TGTGCCAGTAGTGTCGGGACAGGGAGTGGAACTGAAGCTTTCTTT	CASSVGTGSGTEAFF
-	-	TRBJ1-2	TRBV6-6	TGTGCCAGCAGTTACTCTGCGGGGGGAGGAAACTATGGCTACACCTTC	CASSYSAGGGNYGYTF
-	-	TRBJ1-1	TRBV5-5	TGTGCCAGCAGCCTAAGGTGGAGCACTGAAGCTTTCTTT	CASSLRWSTEAFF
-	few	TRBJ1-1	TRBV5-6	TGTGCCAGCAGCTTCGGACTAGTGGCTTTCTTT	CASSFGLVAFF
-	-	TRBJ1-1	TRBV5-1	TGCGCCAGCAGCTTAAATATTGGACAGCTGAACACTGAAGCTTTCTTT	CASSLNIGQLNTEAFF
TRBD1	-	TRBJ1-2	TRBV5-4	TGTGCCAGCAGCGTGGGACAGGACTATGGCTACACCTTC	CASSVGQDYGYTF
TRBD1	-	TRBJ1-1	TRBV15	TGTGCCACCAGCACCTGGACAGGGGTGGGCACTGAAGCTTTCTTT	CATSTWTGVGTEAFF
TRBD2	-	TRBJ2-1	TRBV7-2	TGTGCCAGCAGCTTAGACCTAGCGGGTGAGCAGTTCTTC	CASSLDLAGEQFF
TRBD2	-	TRBJ2-4	TRBV9	TGTGCCAGCAGCCCCTCTTTAGCGGGGACAGCCAAAAACATTCAGTACTTC	CASSPSLAGTAKNIQYF
TRBD1	-	TRBJ2-7	TRBV11-2	TGTGCCAGTACTTTCGATCCAGGGGGCTCCTACGAGCAGTACTTC	CASTFDPGGSYEQYF
-	-	TRBJ2-1	TRBV19	TGTGCCAGTAGTATCGAGGCGTCTGGTGAGCAGTTCTTC	CASSIEASGEQFF
-	-	TRBJ1-6	TRBV5-4	TGTGCCAGCAGCTTGGTCTCGGAGAATTCACCCCTCCACTTT	CASSLVSENSPLHF
-	-	TRBJ2-7	TRBV4-3	TGCGCCAGCAGCCAAGGGGAACCATTAGGCCAGTGGGACGAGCAGTACTTC	CASSQGEPLGQWDEQYF
TRBD2	-	TRBJ2-2	TRBV2	TGTGCCAGCAGTGAGAGGACTAGCGGGATCCAGGGGGAGCTGTTTTTT	CASSERTSGIQGELFF
-	-	TRBJ2-2	TRBV7-6	TGTGCCAGCAGCCGACAGGTGGATAACACCGGGGAGCTGTTTTTT	CASSRQVDNTGELFF
-	-	TRBJ2-3	TRBV19	TGTGCCAGTAGTATAGCGGGAGTGGCAGATACGCAGTATTTT	CASSIAGVADTQYF
TRBD1	-	TRBJ1-2	TRBV7-9	TGTGCCAGCAGCGCCAGACAGGGGGGCGGCTACACCTTC	CASSARQGGGYTF
-	-	TRBJ1-5	TRBV6-5	TGTGCCAGCAGTTACTCTGGGGGAGGTCATCAGCCCCAGCATTTT	CASSYSGGGHQPQHF
-	-	TRBJ2-1	TRBV2	TGTGCCAGCAGTGTTAACGGTAGAGGGACTCAGCAGTTCTTC	CASSVNGRGTQQFF
TRBD1	few	TRBJ1-2	TRBV5-4	TGTGCCAGCAGCCCCTCAGGGGGTAATAACTATGGCTACACCTTC	CASSPSGGNNYGYTF
-	-	TRBJ1-4	TRBV5-8	TGTGCCAGCAGCGACCCCTCGGAGGCGGGGGAAAAACTGTTTTTT	CASSDPSEAGEKLFF
-	-	TRBJ2-2	TRBV4-1	TGCGCCAGCAGCCAACTAGTTGGTCCCGGGGAGCTGTTTTTT	CASSQLVGPGELFF
-	once	TRBJ2-2	TRBV7-2	TGTGCCAGCAGCTTAGAGAGTATTCAGTTCGGGGAGCTGTTTTTT	CASSLESIQFGELFF
-	-	TRBJ1-2	TRBV18	TGTGCCAGCTCACCCGACAGAGCCGCTAACTATGGCTACACCTTC	CASSPDRAANYGYTF
-	once	TRBJ2-7	TRBV19	TGTGCCAGTAGGGGATCCGACGCGGGTCGTGAGCAGTACTTC	CASRGSDAGREQYF
-	-	TRBJ2-5	TRBV19	TGTGCCAGTAGTATCCAGGGGAACCAAGAGACCCAGTACTTC	CASSIQGNQETQYF